The clone carrying this T cell receptor (beta chain) has only a few counts. The target antigen is unknown. Germline V gives CDR1 MNHNS, CDR2 SASEGT. V was shortened by 5 bases and J by 4 bases, with 15 bases between the two germline ends. The CDR3 covers 15 residues. One entry per CDR3 protein, called by TCRdb with MiXCR from the RT-PCR reads. The sample holds approximately 530,000 distinct CDR3 sequences, 10% to 15% seen once. This sample is part of a study of response to subunit inactivated influenza vaccine. General study points: After each seasonal influenza vaccination, few new T cells are recruited, the authors suggested.

The source is a man aged 45-65 years who received an inactivated influenza vaccine. The V gene is TRBV6-1, the J gene TRBJ1-5; perhaps TRBD1 as D (5 bases). The starting material was PBMCs from blood, obtained roughly 46 days after vaccination. The CDR3 sequence: CASSQTQGFNQPQHF. The DNA of the CDR3 is TGTGCCAGCAGTCAAACGCAGGGCTTTAATCAGCCCCAGCATTTT.